The clone carrying this T cell receptor (beta chain) was seen only once. Its antigen is unidentified. The CDR3 sequence is 13 residues long. V lost 6 bases and J 10 bases, leaving 13 bases between the germline ends. Pools of viral peptides were used by the ViraFEST assay to expand antigen-specific CD4+ T cells ahead of sequencing. The culture ran for approximately 9 days before CD4+ T cells were isolated. Each vaccine recipient was nucleocapsid antibody negative and had no prior SARS-CoV-2 infection. These data come from a study of vaccination effects on CD4 cells after COVID-19. Sequencing used immunoSEQ multiplex PCR; TCRdb keeps in-frame clones, though not all of them. The sample shows 55,000 to 75,000 clones, roughly 70% of them seen only once.

J is TRBJ1-6 and V is TRBV12-3 or TRBV12-4, with a tentative D call TRBD1 (6 bases). The receptor's source is a human donor who received a COVID-19 vaccine. This specimen was CD4+ T cells from PBMCs cultured with HCoV-OC43 spike peptides, taken before COVID-19 vaccination. The subset was: HCoV-OC43 spike overlapping peptide pool stimulation. The CDR3, as DNA: TGTGCCAGCAGGGGGGCAATACAGTCACCCCTCCACTTT. Translation: CASRGAIQSPLHF.